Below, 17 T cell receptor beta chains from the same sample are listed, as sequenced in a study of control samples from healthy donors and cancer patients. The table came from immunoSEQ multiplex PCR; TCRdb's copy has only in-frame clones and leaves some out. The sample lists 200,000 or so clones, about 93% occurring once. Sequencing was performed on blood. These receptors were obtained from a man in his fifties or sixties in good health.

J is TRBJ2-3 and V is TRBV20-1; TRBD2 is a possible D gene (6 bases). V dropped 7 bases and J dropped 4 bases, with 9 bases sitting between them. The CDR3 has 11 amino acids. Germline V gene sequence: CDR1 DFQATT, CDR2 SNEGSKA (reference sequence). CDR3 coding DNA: TGCAGTGGGCGGGGCCCAGATACGCAGTATTTT. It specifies CSGRGPDTQYF.

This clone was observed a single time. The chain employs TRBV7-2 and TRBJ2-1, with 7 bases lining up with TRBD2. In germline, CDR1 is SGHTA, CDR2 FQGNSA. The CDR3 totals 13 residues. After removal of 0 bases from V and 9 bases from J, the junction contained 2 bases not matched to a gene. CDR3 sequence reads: CASSLAGGGEQFF. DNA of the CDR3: TGTGCCAGCAGCTTAGCGGGCGGGGGTGAGCAGTTCTTC.

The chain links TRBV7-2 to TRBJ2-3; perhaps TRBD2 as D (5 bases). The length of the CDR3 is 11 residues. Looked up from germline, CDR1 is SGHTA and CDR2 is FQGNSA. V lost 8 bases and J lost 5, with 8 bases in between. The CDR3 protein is CASGGGDTQYF. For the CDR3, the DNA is TGTGCCAGCGGAGGTGGAGATACGCAGTATTTT.

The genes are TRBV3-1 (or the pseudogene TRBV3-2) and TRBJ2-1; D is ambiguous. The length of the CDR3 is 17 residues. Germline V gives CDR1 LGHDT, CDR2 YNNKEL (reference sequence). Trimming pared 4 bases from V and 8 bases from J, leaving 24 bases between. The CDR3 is CASSLSTIRASKDEQFF. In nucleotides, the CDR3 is TGTGCCAGCAGCCTTAGTACGATTAGGGCCTCAAAGGATGAGCAGTTCTTC.

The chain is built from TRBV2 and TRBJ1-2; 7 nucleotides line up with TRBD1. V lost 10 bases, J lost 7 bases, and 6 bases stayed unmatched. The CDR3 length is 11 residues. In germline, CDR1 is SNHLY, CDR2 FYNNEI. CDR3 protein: CAIRQGTGYTF. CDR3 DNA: TGTGCCATCCGACAGGGAACTGGCTACACCTTC. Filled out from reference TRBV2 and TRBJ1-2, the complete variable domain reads EPEVTQTPSHQVTQMGQEVILRCVPISNHLYFYWYRQILGQKVEFLVSFYNNEISEKSEIFDDQFSVERPDGSNFTLKIRSTKLEDSAMYFCAIRQGTGYTFGSGTRLTVV.

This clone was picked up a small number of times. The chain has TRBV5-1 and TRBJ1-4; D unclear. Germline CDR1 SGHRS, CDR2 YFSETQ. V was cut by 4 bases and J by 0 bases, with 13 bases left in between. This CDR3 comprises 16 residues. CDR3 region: CASSPGVGATNEKLFF. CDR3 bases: TGCGCCAGCAGCCCTGGCGTCGGTGCAACTAATGAAAAACTGTTTTTT.

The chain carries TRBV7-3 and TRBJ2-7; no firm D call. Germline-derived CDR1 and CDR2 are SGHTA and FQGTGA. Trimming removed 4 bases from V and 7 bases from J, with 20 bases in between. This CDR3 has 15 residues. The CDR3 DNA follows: TGTGCCAGCAGCTCTGCCTCATCCCCGACCGCAGAGCAGTACTTC. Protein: CASSSASSPTAEQYF.

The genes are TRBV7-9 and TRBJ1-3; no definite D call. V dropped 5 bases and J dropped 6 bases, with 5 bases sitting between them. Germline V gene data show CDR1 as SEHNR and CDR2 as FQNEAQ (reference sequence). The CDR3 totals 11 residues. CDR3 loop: CASSAQNTIYF. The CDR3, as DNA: TGTGCCAGCAGCGCTCAAAACACCATATATTTT.

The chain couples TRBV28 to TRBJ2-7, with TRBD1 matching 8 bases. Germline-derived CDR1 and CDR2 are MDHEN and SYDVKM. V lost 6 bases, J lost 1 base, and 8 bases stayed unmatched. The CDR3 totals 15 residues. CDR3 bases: TGTGCCAGCAGCGTGACAGGGGAGGCATCCTACGAGCAGTACGTC. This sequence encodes CASSVTGEASYEQYV.

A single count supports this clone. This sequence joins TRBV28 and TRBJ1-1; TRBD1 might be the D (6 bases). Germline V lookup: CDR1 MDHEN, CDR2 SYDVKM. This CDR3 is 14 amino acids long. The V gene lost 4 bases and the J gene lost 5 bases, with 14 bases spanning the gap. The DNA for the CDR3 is TGTGCCAGCAGTTCCCCACAGGGTCGGACTGAAGCTTTCTTT. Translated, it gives CASSSPQGRTEAFF.

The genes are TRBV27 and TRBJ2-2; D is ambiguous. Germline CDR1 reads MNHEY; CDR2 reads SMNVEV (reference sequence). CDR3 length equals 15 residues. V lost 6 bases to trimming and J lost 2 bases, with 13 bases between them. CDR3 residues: CASRPPGLNTGELFF. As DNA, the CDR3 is TGTGCCAGCAGACCCCCCGGGTTAAACACCGGGGAGCTGTTTTTT.

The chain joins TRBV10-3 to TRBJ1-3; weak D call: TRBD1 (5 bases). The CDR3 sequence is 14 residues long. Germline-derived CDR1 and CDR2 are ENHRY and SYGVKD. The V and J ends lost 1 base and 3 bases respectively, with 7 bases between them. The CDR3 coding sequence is TGTGCCATCAGTGAGTGGGGGGATGGAAACACCATATATTTT. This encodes CAISEWGDGNTIYF.

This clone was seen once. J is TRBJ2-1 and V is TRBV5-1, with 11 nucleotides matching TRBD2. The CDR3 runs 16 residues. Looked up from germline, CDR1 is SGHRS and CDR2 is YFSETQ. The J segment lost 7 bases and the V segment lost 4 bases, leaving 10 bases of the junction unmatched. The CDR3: CASSPPGTSGSNEQFF. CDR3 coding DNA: TGCGCCAGCAGCCCCCCTGGGACTAGCGGATCTAATGAGCAGTTCTTC.

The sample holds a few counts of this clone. The CDR3 protein is CASTSTGITYNSPLHF. CDR3 in DNA: TGTGCCAGTACCTCGACAGGGATCACCTATAATTCACCCCTCCACTTT. The chain couples TRBV19 to TRBJ1-6; TRBD1 agrees at 7 bases. Looked up from germline, CDR1 is LNHDA and CDR2 is SQIVND (reference sequence). There are 16 residues in the CDR3. V shed 7 bases, J shed 2 bases, and the junction held 8 bases outside the gene matches.

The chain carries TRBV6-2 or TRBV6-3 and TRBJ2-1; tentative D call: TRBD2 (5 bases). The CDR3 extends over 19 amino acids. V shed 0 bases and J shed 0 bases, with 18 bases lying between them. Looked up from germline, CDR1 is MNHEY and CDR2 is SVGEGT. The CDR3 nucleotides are TGTGCCAGCAGTTACTCTAGCTCGCCCCGTCTAGCCTCCTACAATGAGCAGTTCTTC. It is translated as CASSYSSSPRLASYNEQFF.

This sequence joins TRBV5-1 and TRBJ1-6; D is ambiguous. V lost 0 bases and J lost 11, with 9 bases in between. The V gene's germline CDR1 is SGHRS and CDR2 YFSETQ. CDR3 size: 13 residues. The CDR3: CASSLAGPPPLHF. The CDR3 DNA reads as TGCGCCAGCAGCTTGGCCGGACCACCACCCCTCCACTTT.

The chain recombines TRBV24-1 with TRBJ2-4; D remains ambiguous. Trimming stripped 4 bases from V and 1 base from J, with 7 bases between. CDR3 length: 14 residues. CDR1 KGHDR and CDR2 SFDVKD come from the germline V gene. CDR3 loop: CATSDRFAKNIQYF. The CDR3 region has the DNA TGTGCCACCAGTGACCGGTTTGCCAAAAACATTCAGTACTTC.